A selection of T cell receptor beta chains follows, all from one sample in a study of beta chain features in type 1 diabetes. The repertoire was sequenced with immunoSEQ multiplex PCR; TCRdb's copy has only in-frame clones and lacks some. The sample has about 320,000 clones, 14% seen once. The source material was central memory CD4+ T cells from blood. The source of these receptors is a man aged 30-40 years in good health. CDR3s include the opening cysteine and the closing phenylalanine or tryptophan. A D gene is named only where the DNA matches it firmly. Not all rows give a size; the values are once, few, many and, for expanded clones, a class.

J,D,V,size,DNA,CDR3
TRBJ2-1,TRBD2,TRBV11-2,few,TGTGCCAGCAGCTTAGGTAGCGGGAGCTCCTACAATGAGCAGTTCTTC,CASSLGSGSSYNEQFF
TRBJ2-7,TRBD1,TRBV7-8,few,TGTGCCAGCAGCTTAGCAGGGACAGGGGGCCACGAGCAGTACTTC,CASSLAGTGGHEQYF
TRBJ2-5,TRBD2,TRBV11-2,NA,TGCGCCAGCAGCCAAGTCCGGGAGGGGACCCAGTACTTC,CASSQVREGTQYF
TRBJ2-1,NA,TRBV9,few,TGTGCCAGCAGCGTAGAGGGGGGCCGGTACAATGAGCAGTTCTTC,CASSVEGGRYNEQFF
TRBJ1-2,NA,TRBV28,NA,TGTGCCAGCAAGTTGGGGGGCCGCCTTTATGGCTACACCTTC,CASKLGGRLYGYTF
TRBJ2-3,TRBD2,TRBV13,NA,TGTGCCAGCAGGGGGACTAGCGGAAACACAGATACGCAGTATTTT,CASRGTSGNTDTQYF
TRBJ2-3,NA,TRBV7-9,NA,TGTGCCAGCAGCAAAGGTGGCAGCGGGAGCACAGATACGCAGTATTTT,CASSKGGSGSTDTQYF
TRBJ2-5,NA,TRBV5-4,NA,TGTGCCAGCAGCTTGGATGGGGGGGAGACCCAGTACTTC,CASSLDGGETQYF
TRBJ2-7,TRBD2,TRBV2,NA,TGTGCCAGCAGTGAGTCGTCACCGGGGGGCGAGCAGTACTTC,CASSESSPGGEQYF
TRBJ2-7,NA,TRBV23-1,few,TGCGCCAGCAGTCAATCGTGGCCCTCATTATACGAGCAGTACTTC,CASSQSWPSLYEQYF
TRBJ2-1,TRBD2,TRBV11-2,NA,TGTGCCAGCAGCTCCTCCACTAGCGGGGGGGGATATGAGCAGTTCTTC,CASSSSTSGGGYEQFF
TRBJ1-4,NA,TRBV25-1,NA,TGTGCCAGCAGTGCTGTTGCAACTAATGAAAAACTGTTTTTT,CASSAVATNEKLFF
TRBJ2-1,NA,TRBV29-1,NA,TGCAGCGGAGGGGGTGAAAGGCAGTTCTTC,CSGGGERQFF
TRBJ1-5,TRBD1,TRBV5-8,few,TGTGCCAGCACCCGGGGGGGGACAGGGAAGACGTCGAGCAATCAGCCCCAGCATTTT,CASTRGGTGKTSSNQPQHF
TRBJ1-6,TRBD1,TRBV7-2,NA,TGTGCCAGCAGCTTCCTTGGGACAGGGGAATCACCCCTCCACTTT,CASSFLGTGESPLHF
TRBJ2-5,TRBD1,TRBV7-8,few,TGTGCCAGCAGCTTAGGTGGACAGGGGGAGACCCAGTACTTC,CASSLGGQGETQYF
TRBJ2-3,NA,TRBV7-9,many,TGTGCCAGCAGCTCCCCGGACGGTACGCAGTATTTT,CASSSPDGTQYF
TRBJ2-1,NA,TRBV12-5,few,TGTGCTAGTGGTTTTCAAGGACAGCGGAACAATGAGCAGTTCTTC,CASGFQGQRNNEQFF
TRBJ1-2,TRBD1,TRBV7-9,many,TGTGCCAGCAGCCACACGGACAGGATTAACTATGGCTACACCTTC,CASSHTDRINYGYTF
TRBJ2-3,NA,TRBV7-9,NA,TGTGCCAGCAACTTCCCGAGCACAGATACGCAGTATTTT,CASNFPSTDTQYF
TRBJ1-5,TRBD1,TRBV10-3,few,TGTGCCATCAGTAGACAGGGGGCCGATCAGCCCCAGCATTTT,CAISRQGADQPQHF
TRBJ2-1,NA,TRBV10-3,NA,TGTGCCATCAGTGGCAGGGACTTCCAGTTCTTC,CAISGRDFQFF
TRBJ2-4,NA,TRBV14,many,TGTGCCAGCAGCCAGATGTCTAGCACGAACATTCAGTACTTC,CASSQMSSTNIQYF
TRBJ2-5,TRBD2,TRBV19,NA,TGTGCCAGTAAAAAGCGGGGGGGCCCGGAGACCCAGTACTTC,CASKKRGGPETQYF
TRBJ1-2,TRBD1,TRBV9,few,TGTGCCAGCAGCGTATCGACAGGGGCTAACTATGGCTACACCTTC,CASSVSTGANYGYTF
TRBJ1-1,NA,TRBV27,few,TGTGCCAGCGGAAAACCGAGGCCGGGACTCAGATCGGGCACTGAAGCTTTCTTT,CASGKPRPGLRSGTEAFF
TRBJ1-5,NA,TRBV4-1,NA,TGTGCCAGCAGCCAAGAGGGGGGGAGCAATCAGCCCCAGCATTTT,CASSQEGGSNQPQHF
TRBJ2-7,NA,TRBV6-5,NA,TGTGCCAGCAGTTACTCGAAAATTCTCACGTACGAGCAGTACTTC,CASSYSKILTYEQYF
TRBJ2-1,TRBD1,TRBV6-5,NA,TGTGCCAGCAGTTCCAGGACAGGGGGCGGGGATGAGCAGTTCTTC,CASSSRTGGGDEQFF
TRBJ1-6,NA,TRBV9,NA,TGTGCCAGCAGCGTAGATCCAGGGGTAAATTCACCCCTCCACTTT,CASSVDPGVNSPLHF
TRBJ2-6,NA,TRBV30,few,TGTGCCTGGAGTGCAGGGTCAGGGGCCAACGTCCTGACTTTC,CAWSAGSGANVLTF
TRBJ2-1,NA,TRBV7-2,many,TGTGCCAGCAGCGCAGAGGAGGGGTTCTACAATGAGCAGTTCTTC,CASSAEEGFYNEQFF
TRBJ2-5,TRBD1,TRBV7-3,few,TGTGCCAGCAGCTTAGGCGACAGGGGGCATGGGACCCAGTACTTC,CASSLGDRGHGTQYF
TRBJ2-3,TRBD2,TRBV4-1,NA,TGCGCCAGCAGCCAAGATCCGGCGGGAGGGCCTGGGACAGATACGCAGTATTTT,CASSQDPAGGPGTDTQYF
TRBJ2-1,NA,TRBV7-2,many,TGTGCCAGCAGCATCGGGGCCAACAAAAACAATGAGCAGTTCTTC,CASSIGANKNNEQFF
TRBJ1-3,NA,TRBV7-2,NA,TGTGCCAGCAGCTTACAGGGGAGAATTACTGGAAACACCATATATTTT,CASSLQGRITGNTIYF
TRBJ2-3,NA,TRBV30,NA,TGTGCCTGGAGTAGGGGGGCTAGCCGCACAGATACGCAGTATTTT,CAWSRGASRTDTQYF
TRBJ1-2,NA,TRBV5-1,NA,TGCGCCAGCAGCTTGATGATGTTGGGGGGGCGCCCGGATGGCTACACCTTC,CASSLMMLGGRPDGYTF
TRBJ2-2,NA,TRBV2,many,TGTGCCAGCAGTGAAGCAAGGGCCGTAACCGGGGAGCTGTTTTTT,CASSEARAVTGELFF
TRBJ2-1,NA,TRBV7-2,few,TGTGCCAGCAGCTTATGGACCTCGGGACGCGAGGAGCAGTTCTTC,CASSLWTSGREEQFF
TRBJ1-2,NA,TRBV6-5,NA,TGTGCCAGCACCAAAGCGGGGGTTGGGAACTATGGCTACACCTTC,CASTKAGVGNYGYTF
TRBJ2-3,NA,TRBV5-8,NA,TGTGCCAGCACCGGAGGCTCTGAATACACAGATACGCAGTATTTT,CASTGGSEYTDTQYF
TRBJ2-5,TRBD2,TRBV7-7,few,TGCGCCAGCAGCCCCGGCGGCGCTAGCGGTTTCCAAGAGACCCAGTACTTC,CASSPGGASGFQETQYF
TRBJ1-4,NA,TRBV29-1,NA,TGCAGCGTGGGACATGGACAAGCTAATGAAAAACTGTTTTTT,CSVGHGQANEKLFF
TRBJ1-4,NA,TRBV2,few,TGTGCCAGCAGCCCGGACGGTGCAACTAATGAAAAACTGTTTTTT,CASSPDGATNEKLFF
TRBJ2-5,NA,TRBV18,NA,TGTGCCAGCTCACACGGCAGGGAAGAGACCCAGTACTTC,CASSHGREETQYF
TRBJ2-3,TRBD2,TRBV7-3,NA,TGTGCCAGCAGCCTCACTAGCGACACAGATACGCAGTATTTT,CASSLTSDTDTQYF
TRBJ1-1,TRBD1,TRBV2,few,TGTGCCAGCAGTCAGACAGGGGTCAACACTGAAGCTTTCTTT,CASSQTGVNTEAFF
TRBJ2-7,NA,TRBV4-3,few,TGCGCCAGCAGCCCCAACCCCACCTCCTACGAGCAGTACTTC,CASSPNPTSYEQYF
TRBJ1-2,NA,TRBV5-5,NA,TGTGCCAGCAGCCCGCAGGGGTCCTATGGCTACACCTTC,CASSPQGSYGYTF
TRBJ1-1,NA,TRBV7-2,NA,TGTGCCAGCAGCTTATTCTCGGGGCGGACTGAAGCTTTCTTT,CASSLFSGRTEAFF
TRBJ2-4,TRBD1,TRBV25-1,NA,TGTGCCAGCAGTATGTTCGGCCTGACAGGGCATAACATTCAGTACTTC,CASSMFGLTGHNIQYF
TRBJ1-5,NA,TRBV2,NA,TGTGCCACCACTCTCGGGGGGGCATCTCAGCCCCAGCATTTT,CATTLGGASQPQHF
TRBJ1-2,NA,TRBV6-6,NA,TGTGCCCCATCGGCAGGGTTCGGCTACACCTTC,CAPSAGFGYTF
TRBJ2-7,NA,TRBV4-3,few,TGCGCCACCATTAATACACCCGCAGGGAAGGAGTACTTC,CATINTPAGKEYF
TRBJ1-4,TRBD1,TRBV2,few,TGTGCCAGCGCAGGACAGGGTCGGGAAAAACTGTTTTTT,CASAGQGREKLFF
TRBJ2-1,NA,TRBV6-5,once,TGTGCCAGCATGCGAGTGTCCTACAATGAGCAGTTCTTC,CASMRVSYNEQFF
TRBJ2-3,TRBD2,TRBV5-1,few,TGCGCCAGCAGCCCCGAGCGGGGTAGCACAGATACGCAGTATTTT,CASSPERGSTDTQYF
TRBJ1-6,TRBD1,TRBV6-1,few,TGTGCCAGCAGCTGGGACAGGGCGGGTTCACCCCTCCACTTT,CASSWDRAGSPLHF
TRBJ2-2,TRBD1,TRBV10-3,NA,TGTGCCATCAGTGACTCCAACAGGGGGCGTTCTACCGGGGAGCTGTTTTTT,CAISDSNRGRSTGELFF